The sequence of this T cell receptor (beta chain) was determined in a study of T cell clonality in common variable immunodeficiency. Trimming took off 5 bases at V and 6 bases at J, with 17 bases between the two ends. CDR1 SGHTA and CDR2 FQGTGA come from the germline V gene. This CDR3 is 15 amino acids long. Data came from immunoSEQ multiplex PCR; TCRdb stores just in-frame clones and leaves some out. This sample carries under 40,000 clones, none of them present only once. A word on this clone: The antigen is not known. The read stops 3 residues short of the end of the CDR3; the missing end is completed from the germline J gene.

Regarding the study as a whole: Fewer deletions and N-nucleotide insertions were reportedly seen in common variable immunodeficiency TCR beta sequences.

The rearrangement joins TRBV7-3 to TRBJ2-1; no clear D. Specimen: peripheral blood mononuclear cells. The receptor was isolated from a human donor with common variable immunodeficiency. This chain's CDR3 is CASSPRPSVSNEQFF. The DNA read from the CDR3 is TGTGCCAGCAGCCCGCGGCCCTCGGTCAGCAATGAG.